This T cell receptor (beta chain) was identified during a study of spatial heterogeneity in lung cancer. Study as a whole: Detected sequences consistently included more beta-chain ones than alpha-chain ones.

Trimming pared 6 bases from V and 3 bases from J, leaving 12 bases between. This CDR3 is built from 13 residues. Study conclusions and caveats: Resection saw ubiquitous expanded tumor TCRs appear in blood more than follow-up did.

Many counts were recorded for this clonotype. What it binds is unknown. TCR cDNA molecules each had a unique molecular identifier. MiXCR, run by TCRdb on the 5' RACE reads, gives a single entry per CDR3 protein. The sample yields around 41,000 distinct CDR3 sequences, 6% to 7.5% seen once. Described time point: sample taken at primary tumor resection. Frozen PBMC, nontumor lung or tumor provided whole RNA, which was sequenced unsorted. Donors were over 70 untreated early-stage non-small cell lung cancer patients. The TCR comes from a female donor with early-stage non-small cell lung cancer. This sequence joins TRBV12-3 or TRBV12-4 and TRBJ2-7, with D maybe TRBD2 (6 bases). The sample consisted of PBMCs, taken at surgery. CDR3 bases: TGTGCCAGCAGCCTGGGACTTTTCTACGAGCAGTACTTC. The encoded protein is CASSLGLFYEQYF.